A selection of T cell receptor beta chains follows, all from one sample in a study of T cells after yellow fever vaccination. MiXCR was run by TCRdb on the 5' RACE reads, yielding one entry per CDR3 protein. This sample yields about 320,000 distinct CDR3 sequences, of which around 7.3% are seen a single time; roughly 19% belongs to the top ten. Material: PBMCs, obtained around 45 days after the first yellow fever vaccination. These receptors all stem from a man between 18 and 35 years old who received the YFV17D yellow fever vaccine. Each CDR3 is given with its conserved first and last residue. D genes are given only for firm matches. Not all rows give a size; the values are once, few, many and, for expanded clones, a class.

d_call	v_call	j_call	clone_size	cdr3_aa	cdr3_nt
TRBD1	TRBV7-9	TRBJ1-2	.	CASSGPGTGAQGYTF	TGTGCCAGCAGCGGGCCCGGGACAGGGGCACAGGGCTACACCTTC
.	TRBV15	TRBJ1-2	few	CATSRDVQDGYTF	TGTGCCACCAGCAGAGATGTACAGGATGGCTACACCTTC
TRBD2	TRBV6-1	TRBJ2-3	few	CASSRTSGRDTQYF	TGTGCCAGCAGTCGGACTAGCGGACGGGATACGCAGTATTTT
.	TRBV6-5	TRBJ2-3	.	CACSYSPSSASTDTQYF	TGTGCCTGCAGTTACTCCCCGAGTAGTGCTTCCACAGATACGCAGTATTTT
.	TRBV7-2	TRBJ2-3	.	CASSFAATQPPEETQYF	TGTGCCAGCAGCTTTGCAGCGACTCAACCCCCCGAGGAGACGCAGTATTTT
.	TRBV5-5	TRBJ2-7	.	CASSSEGGLSEQYF	TGTGCCAGCAGCTCGGAAGGAGGGTTGTCCGAGCAGTACTTC
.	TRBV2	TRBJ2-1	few	CASRAQGSYNEQFF	TGTGCCAGCAGGGCCCAAGGTAGCTACAATGAGCAGTTCTTC
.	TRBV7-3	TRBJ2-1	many	CASSRAGGYDEQFF	TGTGCCAGCAGCCGGGCTGGGGGGTACGATGAGCAGTTCTTC
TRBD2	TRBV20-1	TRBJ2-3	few	CSARPRPLAGTDTQYF	TGCAGTGCTAGACCCCGGCCACTAGCGGGGACAGATACGCAGTATTTT
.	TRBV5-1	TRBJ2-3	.	CASSWGPRGTDTQYF	TGCGCCAGCAGCTGGGGACCGAGGGGGACAGATACGCAGTATTTT
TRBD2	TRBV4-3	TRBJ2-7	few	CASSQIGFSGGAYEQYF	TGCGCCAGCAGCCAAATTGGGTTTAGCGGGGGGGCTTACGAGCAGTACTTC
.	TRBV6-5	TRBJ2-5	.	CASSYSYTGAETQYF	TGTGCCAGCAGTTACTCGTACACCGGTGCAGAGACCCAGTACTTC
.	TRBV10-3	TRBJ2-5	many	CAISAGRGGGDRETQYF	TGTGCCATCAGTGCCGGTCGGGGGGGCGGGGACAGAGAGACCCAGTACTTC
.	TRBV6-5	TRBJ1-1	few	CASSYSRRGETEAFF	TGTGCCAGCAGTTACTCGCGGCGGGGAGAAACTGAAGCTTTCTTT
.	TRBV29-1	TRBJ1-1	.	CSVESPLGGRGTEAFF	TGCAGCGTTGAGTCACCTCTAGGGGGACGGGGCACTGAAGCTTTCTTT
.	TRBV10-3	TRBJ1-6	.	CAISESKGGSYNSPLHF	TGTGCCATCAGTGAGTCGAAGGGGGGATCCTATAATTCACCCCTCCACTTT
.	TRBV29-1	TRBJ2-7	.	CSVPPTYEQYF	TGCAGCGTTCCTCCGACGTACGAGCAGTACTTC
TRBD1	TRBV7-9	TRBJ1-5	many	CASSSDRGGWDNQPQHF	TGTGCCAGCAGCTCTGACAGGGGCGGATGGGACAATCAGCCCCAGCATTTT
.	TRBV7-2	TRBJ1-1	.	CASSLAPGGYTEAFF	TGTGCCAGCAGCTTAGCCCCCGGTGGCTACACTGAAGCTTTCTTT
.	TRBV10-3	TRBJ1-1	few	CANISGSTEAFF	TGTGCCAACATCTCAGGATCCACTGAAGCTTTCTTT
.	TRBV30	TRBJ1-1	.	CAWSGQLEAFF	TGTGCCTGGAGCGGTCAGCTTGAAGCTTTCTTT
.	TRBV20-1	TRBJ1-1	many	CSANRGSAEAFF	TGCAGTGCCAACCGGGGATCGGCTGAAGCTTTCTTT
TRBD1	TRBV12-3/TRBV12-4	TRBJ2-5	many	CASAGTEETQYF	TGTGCCAGCGCCGGGACAGAAGAGACCCAGTACTTC
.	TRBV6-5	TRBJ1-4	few	CASSYSNSAAQEKLFF	TGTGCCAGCAGTTACTCGAACTCAGCAGCACAAGAAAAACTGTTTTTT
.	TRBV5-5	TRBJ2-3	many	CASSLVQGQTDTQYF	TGTGCCAGCAGCTTGGTACAGGGTCAGACAGATACGCAGTATTTT
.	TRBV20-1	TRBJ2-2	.	CSARSGIPNTGELFF	TGCAGTGCCCGATCGGGGATACCGAACACCGGGGAGCTGTTTTTT
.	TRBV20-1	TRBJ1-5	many	CSASLEPSNQPQHF	TGCAGTGCTAGTTTAGAGCCTAGCAATCAGCCCCAGCATTTT
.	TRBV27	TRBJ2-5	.	CASSLGIAQETQYF	TGTGCCAGCAGTTTAGGGATCGCCCAAGAGACCCAGTACTTC
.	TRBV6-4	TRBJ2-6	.	CASSRQLSSGANVLTF	TGTGCCAGCAGTAGGCAGTTAAGCTCTGGGGCCAACGTCCTGACTTTC
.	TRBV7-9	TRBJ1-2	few	CASIKDYGYTF	TGTGCCAGCATAAAGGACTATGGCTACACCTTC
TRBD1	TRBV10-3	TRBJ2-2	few	CAIRTTGDTGELFF	TGTGCCATCAGGACGACAGGGGACACCGGGGAGCTGTTTTTT